One sample yielded the 21 T cell receptor beta chains listed below, sequenced in a study of T cells in women clearing cervical HPV infection. Method: immunoSEQ multiplex PCR; TCRdb's copy keeps in-frame clones and lacks some. Recorded here are about 23,000 clones; the top ten clones represent over 8%. Sequenced sample: blood buffy coat. The receptors stem from a woman aged 18 to 75 with a cervical HPV16 infection that either progressed to CIN3+ or cleared (not recorded which).

Details on this clone: The CDR3 end falls 3 residues outside the read, so it is completed with the germline J gene. The chain uses TRBV20-1 and TRBJ1-3; D unresolved. CDR1 and CDR2 (germline): DFQATT, SNEGSKA (reference sequence). There are 15 residues in the CDR3. Trimming removed 2 bases at V and 0 bases at J, with 11 bases between. The CDR3 DNA, read in part, is TGCAGTGCTAGAACTTACAGCCACTCTGGAAACACC. It is translated as CSARTYSHSGNT. The full CDR3 is CSARTYSHSGNTIYF.

With regard to this clone: Read data end 3 residues before the CDR3 end; the end is taken from the germline J gene. V and J are TRBV27 and TRBJ1-6; D may be TRBD1 (6 bases). The ends were cut back, 3 bases at V and 9 bases at J, with 12 bases in the middle. The germline V gene encodes CDR1 MNHEY and CDR2 SMNVEV (reference sequence). This CDR3 contains 14 residues. The sequenced CDR3 bases are TGTGCCAGCAGTTTTATGGGGGCTAGTTCACCC. It yields the protein CASSFMGASSP. The CDR3 reads in full as CASSFMGASSPLHF.

CDR3 protein: CASSLDLWSMNTEAFF. The covered CDR3 bases are TGTGCCAGCAGCTTAGATCTATGGTCCATGAACACTGAA. The chain has TRBV7-8 and TRBJ1-1; D gene uncertain. The read terminates 3 residues before the CDR3 end, so the remaining end is supplied by the germline J gene. Germline CDR1 reads SGHVS; CDR2 reads FQNEAQ. The CDR3 consists of 16 residues. Trimming left V 1 base short and J 0 bases short, with 12 bases between.

A note on this clone: One junction end does not reproduce the germline sequence, and a read error may be involved. From the germline J gene comes the end of the CDR3, since the read stops 3 residues before it. The rearrangement uses TRBV7-7 and TRBJ2-5; possible D gene TRBD1, 7 bases. The germline CDR1 and CDR2 sequences are SSHAT and FNYEAQ (reference sequence). The CDR3 has 17 residues. The CDR3 bases that were read are TGTGCTAGCAGCTCGGGGACGGGACAGCTGCGGGGAGAGACC. Residues: CASSSGTGQLRGET. The CDR3 reads in full as CASSSGTGQLRGETQYF.

With respect to this clone: The read terminates 3 residues ahead of where the CDR3 ends, so the germline J gene completes it. The chain joins TRBV18 to TRBJ2-3, with D perhaps TRBD1 (5 bases). This CDR3 is built from 15 residues. Germline-derived CDR1 and CDR2 are KGHSH and LQKENI. V gave up 2 bases and J gave up 5 bases, with 14 bases separating them. CDR3 DNA, as far as it was read: TGTGCCAGCTCACCAGTGGGGCCCCCGGGAGATACG. Protein: CASSPVGPPGDT. The full CDR3 sequence reads CASSPVGPPGDTQYF.

The CDR3 DNA, read in part, is TGCAGTGCTAGATCTCCGGGACTAGCGGGAGATACG. The encoded protein is CSARSPGLAGDT. The full CDR3 sequence reads CSARSPGLAGDTQYF. The gene calls are TRBV20-1 and TRBJ2-3; 12 bases align to TRBD2. The CDR3 end falls 3 residues outside the read, so it is completed with the germline J gene. CDR3 length: 15 amino acids. V shed 2 bases, J shed 5 bases, and the junction held 5 bases outside the gene matches. Germline V gene data show CDR1 as DFQATT and CDR2 as SNEGSKA (reference sequence).

Of note for this clone: The missing CDR3 end, 3 residues past where the read stops, is filled in from the germline J gene. The chain joins TRBV10-3 to TRBJ2-3, with 9 bases aligning to TRBD2. The V gene end was trimmed by 9 bases and the J gene end by 2 bases; junction bases not matched to a gene: 6. CDR1 ENHRY and CDR2 SYGVKD come from the germline V gene. CDR3 length equals 14 residues. The CDR3 reads CAMRAGGFTDTQYF. CDR3 bases read: TGTGCCATGAGAGCGGGAGGTTTCACAGATACG.

A word on this clone: The read terminates 3 residues ahead of where the CDR3 ends, so the germline J gene completes it. This chain joins TRBV29-1 and TRBJ2-1; 9 bases match TRBD1. The CDR3 contains 15 residues. Germline lookup yields CDR1 SQVTM and CDR2 ANQGSEA. Trimming at V came to 0 bases and at J to 3 bases, leaving 3 bases not matched to a gene. CDR3 sequence: CSVEDRGQGYNEQFF. The part of the CDR3 DNA that was read is TGCAGCGTTGAAGATCGGGGACAGGGCTACAATGAG.

A note on this clone: The CDR3 goes on 3 residues after the read ends, and that part is filled in from the germline J gene. This chain connects TRBV10-2 to TRBJ2-7, with D tentatively TRBD2 (6 bases). The ends were cut back, 6 bases at V and 4 bases at J, with 10 bases in the middle. The CDR3 sequence is 12 residues long. Germline V gene data show CDR1 as WSHSY and CDR2 as SAAADI. The DNA read from the CDR3 is TGCGCCAGCAGGGGGACTGGTTACGAG. The encoded protein is CASRGTGYE. The whole CDR3 sequence is CASRGTGYEQYF.

Regarding this clone: The read finishes 3 residues shy of the CDR3 end, and the germline J gene is used to complete it. The genes are TRBV20-1 and TRBJ1-2, with 8 bases identical to TRBD1. The CDR3 is made up of 16 amino acids. Germline V gene sequence: CDR1 DFQATT, CDR2 SNEGSKA (reference sequence). The CDR3 sequence is CSARVSPGQGNKGYTF. CDR3 DNA (partial): TGCAGTGCTAGAGTCTCCCCAGGACAGGGAAATAAAGGC.

Worth noting for this clone: The junction differs from germline at one of its ends, possibly a read error. The CDR3 is cut off 3 residues early in the read; its end comes from the germline J gene. The V call is TRBV4-2, the J call TRBJ1-2; D gene unclear. The V gene's germline CDR1 is LGHNA and CDR2 YNFKEQ. The CDR3 is 13 residues long. CDR3 bases read: TGCGCCAGCAGCCAAGGGTCGGGCTATGGC. Translating it yields CASSQGSGYG. The CDR3 in its entirety is CASSQGSGYGYTF.

Notes on this clone: With the read ending 3 residues before the CDR3 end, the germline J gene is used to fill in that end. This chain connects TRBV7-9 to TRBJ1-1, with a tentative D call TRBD1 (6 bases). Trimming stripped 10 bases from V and 6 bases from J, with 15 bases between. Looked up from germline, CDR1 is SEHNR and CDR2 is FQNEAQ (reference sequence). This CDR3 has 12 residues. The CDR3 bases that were read are TGTGCCATCGTAACAGGGCGGGCTGAA. Its protein is CAIVTGRAE. The whole CDR3 reads CAIVTGRAEAFF.

About this clone: The read gets to within 3 residues of the CDR3 end, and the germline J gene fills in the rest. V usage is TRBV18 and J usage is TRBJ2-7, with 7 bases matching TRBD1. V lost 6 bases and J lost 0; bases outside the gene matches: 5. CDR1 is KGHSH and CDR2 is LQKENI in the germline V gene. This CDR3 spans 14 amino acids. The DNA read from the CDR3 is TGTGCCAGCTCCGAAGGGACAGACTCCTACGAG. This translates into CASSEGTDSYE. The full CDR3 sequence reads CASSEGTDSYEQYF.

On this clone: The CDR3 is cut off 3 residues early in the read; its end comes from the germline J gene. The chain links TRBV19 to TRBJ2-7; 11 bases match TRBD2. V lost 5 bases, J lost 4 bases, and 10 bases stayed unmatched. The CDR3 is made up of 16 amino acids. Germline V gene sequence: CDR1 LNHDA, CDR2 SQIVND (reference sequence). CDR3 DNA (partial): TGTGCCAGTAGTGCCCTCACTAGCGGGAGTATGTACGAG. This encodes CASSALTSGSMYE. In full, the CDR3 reads CASSALTSGSMYEQYF.

Comment on this clone: Sequencing ends 3 residues short of the CDR3 end; the germline J gene provides the rest. Other nucleotide sequences in the sample specify the same CDR3. The chain combines TRBV7-9 with TRBJ2-5, with a possible D match to TRBD2 (5 bases). The V gene's germline CDR1 is SEHNR and CDR2 FQNEAQ (reference sequence). This CDR3 has 15 amino acids. V gave up 5 bases and J gave up 5 bases, with 18 bases separating them. CDR3 sequence: CASSPLRVRGETQYF. Incomplete CDR3 DNA: TGTGCCAGCAGCCCGCTTCGCGTCCGAGGGGAGACC. The full variable domain, rest sourced from reference TRBV7-9 and TRBJ2-5, is DTGVSQNPRHKITKRGQNVTFRCDPISEHNRLYWYRQTLGQGPEFLTYFQNEAQLEKSRLLSDRFSAERPKGSFSTLEIQRTEQGDSAMYLCASSPLRVRGETQYFGPGTRLLVL.

As concerns this clone: The read finishes 3 residues shy of the CDR3 end, and the germline J gene is used to complete it. This chain uses TRBV12-3 or TRBV12-4 with TRBJ2-7; 8 bases fit TRBD1. The length of the CDR3 is 14 residues. J lost 5 bases, V lost 8 bases, and 11 bases had no gene match. Partial CDR3 DNA: TGTGCCAGCGCCCCCGGCAGGGGGCTCAACGAG. This translates into CASAPGRGLNE. The whole CDR3 protein reads CASAPGRGLNEQYF.

For this clone: The read ends 3 residues before the CDR3 terminus; that terminus is restored from the germline J gene. The rearrangement joins TRBV19 to TRBJ1-2; D is unresolved. The CDR3 runs 14 residues. The germline CDR1 and CDR2 sequences are LNHDA and SQIVND (reference sequence). CDR3 DNA, as far as it was read: TGTGCCAGTTCTGCGCTTCTCCCAGGTGGAGGC. Translated: CASSALLPGGG. The CDR3 reads in full as CASSALLPGGGYTF.

Comment on this clone: The read terminates 3 residues before the CDR3 end, so the remaining end is supplied by the germline J gene. The chain is built from TRBV29-1 and TRBJ2-1; possibly TRBD2 for D (6 bases). Germline CDR1 reads SQVTM; CDR2 reads ANQGSEA. V was trimmed by 4 bases and J by 3 bases, leaving 13 bases between them. This CDR3 is built from 14 residues. This CDR3 is CSVVPAGRYNEQFF. The sequenced part of the CDR3 DNA is TGCAGCGTTGTCCCAGCGGGCCGCTACAATGAG.

Points on this clone: The sequenced fragment ends 3 residues before the CDR3 boundary, so the rest is inferred from the germline J gene. The V call is TRBV7-9, the J call TRBJ2-1; possibly TRBD1 for D (6 bases). This CDR3 comprises 13 residues. Looked up from germline, CDR1 is SEHNR and CDR2 is FQNEAQ (reference sequence). V lost 2 bases, J lost 8 bases, and 10 bases lay in between. The CDR3 sequence is CASSLRAGDEQFF. CDR3 DNA (partial): TGTGCCAGCAGCTTAAGGGCAGGGGATGAG.

Notes on this clone: The missing CDR3 end, 3 residues past where the read stops, is filled in from the germline J gene. V and J are TRBV20-1 and TRBJ2-5; a weak D match, TRBD1 (6 bases). Germline assignment: CDR1 DFQATT and CDR2 SNEGSKA (reference sequence). The V gene lost 6 bases and the J gene lost 4 bases, with 12 bases spanning the gap. The CDR3 is made up of 12 amino acids. Partial CDR3 DNA: TGCAGTGCCCAAGGGGGAAGAGAGACC. Translating gives CSAQGGRET. Given in full, the CDR3 is CSAQGGRETQYF.

As to this clone: Read sequence stops 3 residues before the CDR3 end, and the germline J gene provides the missing end. V is TRBV5-1 and J is TRBJ2-6; D is possibly TRBD2 (6 bases). The CDR3 has 16 amino acids. V was trimmed by 0 bases and J by 1 base, leaving 8 bases between them. The germline CDR1 and CDR2 sequences are SGHRS and YFSETQ. CDR3 amino acids: CASSLEAGSGANVLTF. CDR3 DNA, as far as it was read: TGCGCCAGCAGCTTGGAGGCGGGGTCTGGGGCCAACGTC.